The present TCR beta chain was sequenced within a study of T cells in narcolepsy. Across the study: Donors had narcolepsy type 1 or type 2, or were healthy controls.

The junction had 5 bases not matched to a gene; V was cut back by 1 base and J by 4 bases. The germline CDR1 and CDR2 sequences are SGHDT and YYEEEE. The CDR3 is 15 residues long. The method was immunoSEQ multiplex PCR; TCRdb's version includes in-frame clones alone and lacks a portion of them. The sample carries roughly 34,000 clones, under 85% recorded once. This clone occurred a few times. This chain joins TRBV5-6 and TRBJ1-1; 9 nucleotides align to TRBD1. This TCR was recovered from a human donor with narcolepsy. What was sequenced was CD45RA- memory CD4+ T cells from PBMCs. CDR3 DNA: TGTGCCAGCAGCTTGTCCACAGGGGGCCCCACTGAAGCTTTCTTT. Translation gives CASSLSTGGPTEAFF.